Detailed here is one T cell receptor (beta chain). The data originate from a study of shared T cell receptors in the human thymus. This table comes from immunoSEQ multiplex PCR, and its TCRdb copy is limited to in-frame clones, with some not included. Of about 500,000 clones detected, about 84% appear once; the ten largest clones hold approximately 0.013%. In germline, CDR1 is SGHAT, CDR2 FQNNGV. J gave up 4 bases and V 1 base, and 8 bases lay outside the gene matches. CDR3 length: 16 amino acids. This sample was also put to use in a study of human thymus T cells. That report adds: Thymus specimens were resections from corrective heart surgery. Gene usage for V and J segments appeared biased in thymic and blood repertoires. Highly overlapping thymic repertoires among unrelated individuals were reported in related research.

The sequenced material came from thymocytes. This TCR was sampled from a boy less than two years old with a congenital heart defect. The chain has TRBV11-2 and TRBJ2-3, with TRBD2 matching 7 bases. The CDR3: CASSLARGSKSDTQYF. DNA of the CDR3: TGTGCCAGCAGCTTAGCGCGCGGGAGTAAATCAGATACGCAGTATTTT. The whole variable domain, remainder taken from reference TRBV11-2 and TRBJ2-3, is EAGVAQSPRYKIIEKRQSVAFWCNPISGHATLYWYQQILGQGPKLLIQFQNNGVVDDSQLPKDRFSAERLKGVDSTLKIQPAKLEDSAVYLCASSLARGSKSDTQYFGPGTRLTVL.